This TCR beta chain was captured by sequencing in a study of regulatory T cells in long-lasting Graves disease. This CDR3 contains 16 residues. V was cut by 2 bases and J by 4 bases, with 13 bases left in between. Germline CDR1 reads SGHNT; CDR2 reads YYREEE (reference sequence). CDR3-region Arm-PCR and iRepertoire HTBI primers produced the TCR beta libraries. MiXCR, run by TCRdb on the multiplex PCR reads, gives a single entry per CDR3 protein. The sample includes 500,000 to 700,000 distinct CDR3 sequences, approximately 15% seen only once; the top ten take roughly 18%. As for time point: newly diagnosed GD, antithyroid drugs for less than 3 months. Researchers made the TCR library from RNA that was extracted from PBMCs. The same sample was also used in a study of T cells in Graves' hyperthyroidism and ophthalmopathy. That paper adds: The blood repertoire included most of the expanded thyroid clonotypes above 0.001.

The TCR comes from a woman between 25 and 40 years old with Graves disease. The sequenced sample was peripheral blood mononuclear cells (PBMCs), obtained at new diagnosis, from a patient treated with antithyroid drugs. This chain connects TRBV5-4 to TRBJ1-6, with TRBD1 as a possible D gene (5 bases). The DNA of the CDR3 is TGTGCCAGCAGCTTTGGACCGACAGTTTATAATTCACCCCTCCACTTT. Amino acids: CASSFGPTVYNSPLHF.